These T cell receptor beta chains were read from a single sample in a study of a mutant IDH1 vaccine in newly diagnosed glioma. Libraries were prepared by immunoSEQ multiplex PCR; TCRdb keeps only in-frame clonotypes and omits some of them. The repertoire includes around 82,000 clones, over 70% of them detected once, and 4.5% to 5.5% sits in the top ten. The sample was PBMCs, taken from a glioma patient treated with radiotherapy, temozolomide or both. The receptors come from a man aged 40-49 years with glioma. Some clones in this sample may be carry-over from other donors' samples. Each CDR3 is given with its conserved first and last residue. The D gene is left open where the match is weak. Clone size is stated in some rows and not others, as once, few, many or a class when expanded.

TGCGCCAGCAGTGAGTCTTGGACCGGGATTGGAGCTTTCTTT	CASSESWTGIGAFF	few	TRBV10-1	TRBJ1-1	-
TGTGCCAGCAGTCCGCGACAGGGCTACGAGCAGTACTTC	CASSPRQGYEQYF	once	TRBV6-5	TRBJ2-7	TRBD1
TGTGCCAGCAGCGTGGCGGGGGACTCCGGGGCCAAAAACATTCAGTACTTC	CASSVAGDSGAKNIQYF	-	TRBV9	TRBJ2-4	TRBD2
TGCAGCGTCAGGAGACAATCCTACGAGCAGTACTTC	CSVRRQSYEQYF	once	TRBV29-1	TRBJ2-7	-
TGTGCCAGCAGCCTTGGACAGGGACGGACAGGGCGTTTCGGGACTGAAGCTTTCTTT	CASSLGQGRTGRFGTEAFF	once	TRBV5-4	TRBJ1-1	TRBD1
TGTGCCAGCTGTTGGGGTGTTGACACTGAAGCTTTCTTT	CASCWGVDTEAFF	-	TRBV6-5	TRBJ1-1	-
TGCGCCAGCAGCCAAGGACTAGCGGGGGAGGGTGAGCAGTACTTC	CASSQGLAGEGEQYF	many	TRBV4-1	TRBJ2-7	TRBD2
TGTGCCAGCAGTTACGGGACAGGGGAAAAACTGTTTTTT	CASSYGTGEKLFF	-	TRBV6-6	TRBJ1-4	TRBD1
TGTGCCAGTAGTCCCCTGCTTTCGGGGCGCGGAAACACCATATATTTT	CASSPLLSGRGNTIYF	-	TRBV19	TRBJ1-3	-
TGTGCCAGCAGTTACTCGACCCTTGGTTCACCCCTCCACTTT	CASSYSTLGSPLHF	once	TRBV6-5	TRBJ1-6	-
TGTGCCAGCAGCTCCGAAAGCAGGGGAGGGGGCTACACCTTC	CASSSESRGGGYTF	-	TRBV7-2	TRBJ1-2	-
TGCGCCAGCAGCCCCGGAGGAGATAACTATGGCTACACCTTC	CASSPGGDNYGYTF	-	TRBV5-1	TRBJ1-2	-
TGCAGCGCCCCATTTGGAGGTAACACTGAAGCTTTCTTT	CSAPFGGNTEAFF	-	TRBV29-1	TRBJ1-1	-
TGTGCCAGCAGTCTCCAACAGGGCGTTGGCTACACCTTC	CASSLQQGVGYTF	-	TRBV2	TRBJ1-2	-
TGTGCCATCAGAGGCGGGACTAGCGGGGGCCGGCGGGAGACCCAGTACTTC	CAIRGGTSGGRRETQYF	-	TRBV10-3	TRBJ2-5	TRBD2
TGTGCCACCAGCAGAGATGAGGTCAGCTCTAACTATGGCTACACCTTC	CATSRDEVSSNYGYTF	many	TRBV15	TRBJ1-2	-
TGCAGCGTGACAGGCTACTCTGGAAACACCATATATTTT	CSVTGYSGNTIYF	-	TRBV29-1	TRBJ1-3	-
TGTGCCAGCAGCGGGGGGGAGGGGACACACGAGCAGTACTTC	CASSGGEGTHEQYF	-	TRBV2	TRBJ2-7	TRBD2
TGTGCCAGCAGCTTAACTCCCATCGGGACTAGCACCCACGAGCAGTACTTC	CASSLTPIGTSTHEQYF	few	TRBV7-9	TRBJ2-7	TRBD2
TGTGCCACCAGCAGAGATTCAGCCAGGTCAAGTGGAAACACCATATATTTT	CATSRDSARSSGNTIYF	once	TRBV15	TRBJ1-3	-
TGTGCCAGTAGTATTGGTAAATCCCAAGCTTTCTTT	CASSIGKSQAFF	-	TRBV19	TRBJ1-1	-
TGTGCCAGCACCACCGACAGGGAGGCTGAAGCTTTCTTT	CASTTDREAEAFF	-	TRBV27	TRBJ1-1	TRBD1
TGTGCCAGCAGCTCCTCCGGGACGGTTTTAAACTATGGCTACACCTTC	CASSSSGTVLNYGYTF	once	TRBV7-9	TRBJ1-2	-
TGTGCCAGCAGGGGTCTAGCGGCGTCCTACGAGCAGTACTTC	CASRGLAASYEQYF	few	TRBV27	TRBJ2-7	TRBD2
TGTGCCAGCAGTGAAGCGCAAGGGACGTGGGACTTC	CASSEAQGTWDF	-	TRBV2	TRBJ2-5	-
TGCGCCAGCAGTGCTGCAGCCCGGGGTAATGAGCAGTTCTTC	CASSAAARGNEQFF	-	TRBV10-1	TRBJ2-1	-
TGTGCCAGCTCACCAAGGGCTAGCGGGGGACTCAACTACAATGAGCAGTTCTTC	CASSPRASGGLNYNEQFF	-	TRBV18	TRBJ2-1	TRBD2
TGCGCCAGCAGCGGGGATGGGCGAGAGACCCAGTACTTC	CASSGDGRETQYF	-	TRBV5-1	TRBJ2-5	-
TGTGCCAGCAGCTTCTCCTATACTGAAGCTTTCTTT	CASSFSYTEAFF	-	TRBV7-8	TRBJ1-1	-
TGCGCCAGCAGCTTGGAAGGGACCCTCTACGAGCAGTACTTC	CASSLEGTLYEQYF	-	TRBV5-1	TRBJ2-7	-
TGTGCCAGCAGTTACTCGACACAGGGGGCCTACGAGCAGTACTTC	CASSYSTQGAYEQYF	once	TRBV6-5	TRBJ2-7	TRBD1
TGTGCCAGCAGCTTAGCTTGGCCGGGGGCCGGGGATACGCAGTATTTT	CASSLAWPGAGDTQYF	-	TRBV7-2	TRBJ2-3	-
TGTGCCCGCAAAGGAAATAACTATGGCTACACCTTC	CARKGNNYGYTF	-	TRBV2	TRBJ1-2	-
TGTGCCAGCAGCTTACAGGCCTCGAACACCGGGGAGCTGTTTTTT	CASSLQASNTGELFF	-	TRBV7-7	TRBJ2-2	-
TGTGCCAGCAGCCTGAGCGGGGGGGCCTCGGATACGCAGTATTTT	CASSLSGGASDTQYF	-	TRBV6-5	TRBJ2-3	TRBD2
TGTGCCACCAGCAGAGGGACAGGCGTGGGATCCTACGAGCAGTACTTC	CATSRGTGVGSYEQYF	-	TRBV15	TRBJ2-7	TRBD1
TGTGCCAGCAGTTTAAGATCGGGGATCGAAGACGAGCAGTACTTC	CASSLRSGIEDEQYF	-	TRBV27	TRBJ2-7	-
TGTGCCAGCAGCTTTGAAAGCTACAATGAGCAGTTCTTC	CASSFESYNEQFF	-	TRBV7-9	TRBJ2-1	-
TGTGCCAGCAGCTTAGAGGGGGCAACTGAAGCTTTCTTT	CASSLEGATEAFF	few	TRBV7-9	TRBJ1-1	TRBD1
TGTGCCAGCAGTGAAAGGGGGCAGGGACAGAGTAACTATGGCTACACCTTC	CASSERGQGQSNYGYTF	-	TRBV25-1	TRBJ1-2	TRBD1
TGTGCCAGCAGTCGGGTAGAGGGAAGCAATCAGCCCCAGCATTTT	CASSRVEGSNQPQHF	-	TRBV6-5	TRBJ1-5	-
TGCAGCGTTGAACCGGCCTCACGGACCCAGTACTTC	CSVEPASRTQYF	-	TRBV29-1	TRBJ2-5	-
TGTGCCAGCAGTCGGACTCAGGGAGGCTCCTACAATGAGCAGTTCTTC	CASSRTQGGSYNEQFF	once	TRBV2	TRBJ2-1	-
TGTGCCAGCAGTGAACCCGGGACAGGGGGGGTGAATGAGCAGTTCTTC	CASSEPGTGGVNEQFF	-	TRBV7-9	TRBJ2-1	TRBD1
TGTGCCAGCAGCTTTACGGTTCCCTCTGGGGCCAACGTCCTGACTTTC	CASSFTVPSGANVLTF	-	TRBV5-6	TRBJ2-6	-
TGTGCCAGCAGCCTGGGAGTTAATAGGGATGGCTACACCTTC	CASSLGVNRDGYTF	-	TRBV7-9	TRBJ1-2	-
TGCGCCAGCAGCGGGGGACAGTTTAATGAAAAACTGTTTTTT	CASSGGQFNEKLFF	-	TRBV5-1	TRBJ1-4	TRBD1
TGTGCCAGCAGTAGGGGAGGGGATCAGCCCCAGCATTTT	CASSRGGDQPQHF	-	TRBV2	TRBJ1-5	-
TGCGCCAGCAGCCCGGGACAGGGAGAATATGGCTACACCTTC	CASSPGQGEYGYTF	few	TRBV5-1	TRBJ1-2	TRBD1
TGTGCCAGCAGCTTAGGACAGGGGATCGATGAAAAACTGTTTTTT	CASSLGQGIDEKLFF	-	TRBV7-9	TRBJ1-4	TRBD1
TGTGCCAGCAGTGGACAGAATCACAATCAGCCCCAGCATTTT	CASSGQNHNQPQHF	-	TRBV2	TRBJ1-5	-